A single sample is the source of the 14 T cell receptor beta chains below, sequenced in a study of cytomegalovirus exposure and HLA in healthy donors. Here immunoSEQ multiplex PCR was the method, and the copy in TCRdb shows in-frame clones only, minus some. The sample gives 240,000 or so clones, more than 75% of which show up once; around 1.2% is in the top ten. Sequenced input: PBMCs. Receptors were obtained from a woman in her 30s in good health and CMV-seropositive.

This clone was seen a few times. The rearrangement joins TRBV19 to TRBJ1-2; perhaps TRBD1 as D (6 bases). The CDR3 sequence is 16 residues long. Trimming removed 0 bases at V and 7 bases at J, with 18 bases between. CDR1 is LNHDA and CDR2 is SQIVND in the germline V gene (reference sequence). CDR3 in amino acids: CASSIEGARGVSGYTF. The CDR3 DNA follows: TGTGCCAGTAGTATAGAAGGCGCCAGGGGCGTTTCTGGCTACACCTTC.

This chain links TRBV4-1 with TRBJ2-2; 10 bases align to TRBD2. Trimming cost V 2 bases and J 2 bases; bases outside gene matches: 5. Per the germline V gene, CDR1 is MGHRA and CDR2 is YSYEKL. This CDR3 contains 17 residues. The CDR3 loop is CASSQLAGAVNTGELFF. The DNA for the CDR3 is TGCGCCAGCAGCCAACTAGCGGGAGCTGTTAACACCGGGGAGCTGTTTTTT.

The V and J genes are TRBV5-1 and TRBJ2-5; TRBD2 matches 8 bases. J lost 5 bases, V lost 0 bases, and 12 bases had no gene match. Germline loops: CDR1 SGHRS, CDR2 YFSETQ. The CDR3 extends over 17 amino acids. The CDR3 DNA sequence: TGCGCCAGCAGCTTGGCCGGAGGCCTAGCGGGCGGGGAGACCCAGTACTTC. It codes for CASSLAGGLAGGETQYF.

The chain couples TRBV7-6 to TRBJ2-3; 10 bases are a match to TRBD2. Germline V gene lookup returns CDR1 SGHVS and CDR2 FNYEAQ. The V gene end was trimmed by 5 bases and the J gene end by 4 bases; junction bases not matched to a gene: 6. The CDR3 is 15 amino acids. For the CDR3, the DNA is TGTGCCAGCAGCCCCAGCGGGAGGGCCCCAGATACGCAGTATTTT. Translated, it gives CASSPSGRAPDTQYF.

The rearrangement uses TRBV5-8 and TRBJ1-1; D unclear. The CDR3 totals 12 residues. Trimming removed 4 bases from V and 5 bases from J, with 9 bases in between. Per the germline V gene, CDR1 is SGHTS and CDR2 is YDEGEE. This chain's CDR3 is CASSVVGTEAFF. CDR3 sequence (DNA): TGTGCCAGCAGCGTGGTCGGGACTGAAGCTTTCTTT.

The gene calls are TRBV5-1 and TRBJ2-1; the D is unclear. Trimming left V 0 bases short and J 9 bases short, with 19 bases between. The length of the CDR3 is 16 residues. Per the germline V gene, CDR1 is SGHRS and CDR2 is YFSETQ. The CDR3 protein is CASSLDGSRSVGEQFF. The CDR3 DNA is TGCGCCAGCAGCTTGGACGGGTCCCGATCGGTGGGTGAGCAGTTCTTC. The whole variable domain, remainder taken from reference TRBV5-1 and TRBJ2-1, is KAGVTQTPRYLIKTRGQQVTLSCSPISGHRSVSWYQQTPGQGLQFLFEYFSETQRNKGNFPGRFSGRQFSNSRSEMNVSTLELGDSALYLCASSLDGSRSVGEQFFGPGTRLTVL.

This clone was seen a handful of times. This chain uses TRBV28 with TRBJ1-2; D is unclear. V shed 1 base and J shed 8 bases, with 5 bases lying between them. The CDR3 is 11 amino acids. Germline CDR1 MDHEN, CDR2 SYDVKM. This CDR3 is CASSLFMGYTF. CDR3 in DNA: TGTGCCAGCAGTTTATTCATGGGCTACACCTTC.

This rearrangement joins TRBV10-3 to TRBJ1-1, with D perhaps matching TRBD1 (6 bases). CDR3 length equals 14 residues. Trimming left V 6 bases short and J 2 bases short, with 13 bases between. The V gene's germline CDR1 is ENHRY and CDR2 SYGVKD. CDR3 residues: CAISPRGVNTEAFF. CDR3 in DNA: TGTGCCATCAGCCCCAGGGGCGTCAACACTGAAGCTTTCTTT.

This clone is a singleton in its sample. CDR3 sequence reads: CASSLSGQARDTQYF. Here the CDR3 DNA reads TGTGCCAGCAGTTTATCGGGACAGGCAAGGGATACGCAGTATTTT. The rearrangement links TRBV28 to TRBJ2-3; 8 bases are shared with TRBD1. J was trimmed by 6 bases and V by 1 base; bases with no gene match: 6. Germline V lookup: CDR1 MDHEN, CDR2 SYDVKM. The CDR3 runs 15 residues.

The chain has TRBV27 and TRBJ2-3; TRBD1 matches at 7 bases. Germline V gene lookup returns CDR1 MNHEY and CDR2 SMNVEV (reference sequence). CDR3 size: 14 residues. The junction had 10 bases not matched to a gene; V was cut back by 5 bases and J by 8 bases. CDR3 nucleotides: TGTGCCAGCAGTCTAATGACAGGGATGGGTACGCAGTATTTT. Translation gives CASSLMTGMGTQYF.

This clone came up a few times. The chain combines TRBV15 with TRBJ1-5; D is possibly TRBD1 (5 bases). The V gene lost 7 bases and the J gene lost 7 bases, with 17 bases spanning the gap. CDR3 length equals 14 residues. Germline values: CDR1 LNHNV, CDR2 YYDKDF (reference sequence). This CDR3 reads CATNLQGSGQPQHF. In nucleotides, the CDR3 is TGTGCCACCAACCTTCAGGGTTCGGGCCAGCCCCAGCATTTT.

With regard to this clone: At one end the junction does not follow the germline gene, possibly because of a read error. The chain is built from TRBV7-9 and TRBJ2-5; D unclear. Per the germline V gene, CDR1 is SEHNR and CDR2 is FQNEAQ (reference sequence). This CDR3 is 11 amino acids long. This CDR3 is CASSYQESQYF. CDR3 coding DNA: TGTGCCAGCAGCTATCAAGAGAGCCAGTACTTC. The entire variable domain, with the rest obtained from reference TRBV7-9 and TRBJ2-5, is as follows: DTGVSQNPRHKITKRGQNVTFRCDPISEHNRLYWYRQTLGQGPEFLTYFQNEAQLEKSRLLSDRFSAERPKGSFSTLEIQRTEQGDSAMYLCASSYQESQYFGPGTRLLVL.

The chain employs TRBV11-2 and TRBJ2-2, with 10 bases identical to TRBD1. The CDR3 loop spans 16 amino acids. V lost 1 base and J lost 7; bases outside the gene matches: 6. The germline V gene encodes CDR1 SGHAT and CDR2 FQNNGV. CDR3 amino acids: CASSLGWTGGYGELFF. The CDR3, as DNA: TGTGCCAGCAGCTTAGGATGGACAGGGGGATACGGGGAGCTGTTTTTT.

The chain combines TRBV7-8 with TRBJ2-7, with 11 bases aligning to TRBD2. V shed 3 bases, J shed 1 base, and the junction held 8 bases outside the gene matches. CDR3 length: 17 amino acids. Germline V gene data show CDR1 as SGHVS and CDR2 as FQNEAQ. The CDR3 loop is CASSFRLAGSPSYEQYF. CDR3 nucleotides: TGTGCCAGCAGCTTCCGACTAGCGGGGAGCCCGTCCTACGAGCAGTACTTC.